This T cell receptor (beta chain) emerged from a study of OX40 agonist ivuxolimab in advanced cancers. Whole-study context: Participants, 82.7% male, averaged approximately 60 years of age, ranging from about 20 to 79. Findings and limits, study-wide: The antigens recognized by the expanded peripheral T cells, that is their antigen specificity, were not determined.

Blood samples were obtained at baseline, cycle 4 day 1, and cycle 7 day 1. The germline CDR1 and CDR2 sequences are LGHNA and YSLEER. The CDR3 runs 15 residues. V lost 5 bases and J lost 8; bases outside the gene matches: 6. This clone has a single count. Antigen: not known. The assay was immunoSEQ multiplex PCR, and TCRdb's table has in-frame clones only and misses some. Of 70,000 to 80,000 clones in the sample, roughly 80% were seen once. The rearrangement links TRBV4-3 to TRBJ1-6; 10 bases map to TRBD1. The TCR sequence derives from an adult with an advanced solid tumor such as melanoma, head and neck, liver or kidney cancer. This sample comprised CD4+ or CD8+ T cells sorted from blood, obtained in a trial of the OX40 agonist ivuxolimab. CDR3 sequence reads: CASSYRQGADSPLHF. CDR3 DNA sequence: TGCGCCAGCAGCTACCGACAGGGGGCGGATTCACCCCTCCACTTT.